The rows below give T cell receptor beta chains drawn from one sample of a study of cytomegalovirus exposure and HLA in healthy donors. Profiling relied on immunoSEQ multiplex PCR, and the TCRdb table lists in-frame clones only, not all of them. The sample gives 150,000 to 200,000 clones, about 80% of which show up once; approximately 1.1% is in the top ten. Sequencing used PBMCs. Source of these receptors: a woman between 40 and 50 years old in good health and CMV-seronegative. CDR3s include the opening cysteine and the closing phenylalanine or tryptophan. A D gene is named only where the DNA matches it firmly. Rows give clone size only sometimes, using once, few, many, or a class for an expanded clone.

D gene	V gene	clone size	J gene	CDR3 protein	CDR3 DNA
-	TRBV6-1	few	TRBJ1-2	CASSEREQNYGYTF	TGTGCCAGCAGTGAGAGGGAGCAGAACTATGGCTACACCTTC
TRBD1	TRBV29-1	-	TRBJ1-6	CSVGQGGLNSPLHF	TGCAGCGTTGGACAGGGAGGTTTGAATTCACCCCTCCACTTT
-	TRBV7-2	-	TRBJ1-6	CASSPGQTNSPLHF	TGTGCCAGCAGCCCAGGACAGACGAATTCACCCCTCCACTTT
-	TRBV27	once	TRBJ2-7	CASSFKRTVSYEQYF	TGTGCCAGCAGTTTTAAGCGGACGGTATCCTACGAGCAGTACTTC
TRBD2	TRBV5-5	-	TRBJ2-2	CASSLSGGGSTGELFF	TGTGCCAGCAGCTTGAGCGGGGGGGGGAGCACCGGGGAGCTGTTTTTT
TRBD2	TRBV4-1	-	TRBJ2-3	CASSQGSSGIGADTQYF	TGCGCCAGCAGCCAAGGGTCTAGCGGGATAGGTGCAGATACGCAGTATTTT
TRBD1	TRBV2	-	TRBJ2-7	CASSALQGAYEQYF	TGTGCCAGCAGCGCACTACAGGGGGCCTACGAACAGTACTTC
-	TRBV11-3	-	TRBJ1-2	CASSLSAGGYTF	TGTGCCAGCAGCTTATCCGCGGGTGGCTACACCTTC
TRBD2	TRBV19	-	TRBJ2-1	CASSLSAGGGNEQFF	TGTGCCAGTAGTTTATCAGCGGGAGGTGGCAATGAGCAGTTCTTC
TRBD1	TRBV29-1	-	TRBJ1-1	CSVEEGGGTEAFF	TGCAGCGTTGAAGAAGGGGGCGGTACTGAAGCTTTCTTT
TRBD1	TRBV7-3	-	TRBJ1-1	CASSLTPPGQGLMTEAFF	TGTGCCAGCAGCTTAACGCCTCCGGGACAGGGGCTAATGACTGAAGCTTTCTTT
-	TRBV19	-	TRBJ1-2	CASAPARDTMDGYTF	TGTGCCAGTGCCCCCGCCCGGGATACCATGGATGGCTACACCTTC
TRBD2	TRBV5-4	-	TRBJ2-3	CASRRTSGRTDTQYF	TGTGCCAGCAGAAGGACTAGCGGGAGAACAGATACGCAGTATTTT
-	TRBV21-1	-	TRBJ2-7	CASSSGTTEEHF	TGTGCCAGCAGCTCCGGGACTACAGAAGAGCACTTC
TRBD2	TRBV5-1	-	TRBJ2-3	CASSSGTKKPDTQYF	TGCGCCAGCAGCTCCGGGACTAAGAAGCCAGATACGCAGTATTTT
-	TRBV6-1	-	TRBJ2-7	CASSVVADYEQYF	TGTGCCAGCAGTGTAGTAGCGGACTACGAGCAGTACTTC
TRBD1	TRBV7-9	-	TRBJ2-6	CASSLADRGFGANVLTF	TGTGCCAGCAGCTTAGCCGACAGGGGCTTTGGGGCCAACGTCCTGACTTTC
TRBD1	TRBV7-2	-	TRBJ1-2	CASSSTGGLRYGYTF	TGTGCCAGCAGCAGTACAGGGGGCTTACGATATGGCTACACCTTC
TRBD1	TRBV7-2	-	TRBJ2-7	CASSLVSGGEQYF	TGTGCCAGCAGCTTAGTTTCAGGGGGCGAGCAGTACTTC
TRBD2	TRBV6-5	once	TRBJ2-7	CASSSRTSGSYEQYF	TGTGCCAGCAGTTCACGGACTAGCGGGAGTTACGAGCAGTACTTC
-	TRBV7-8	-	TRBJ2-1	CASSLYAGYNYEQFF	TGTGCCAGCAGCTTATACGCGGGGTATAACTATGAGCAGTTCTTC
-	TRBV7-8	once	TRBJ1-1	CASSLVRASGNTEAFF	TGTGCCAGCAGCTTAGTGAGGGCTAGCGGGAACACTGAAGCTTTCTTT
-	TRBV30	-	TRBJ2-3	CAWSAGILETDTQYF	TGTGCCTGGAGTGCGGGGATTCTCGAGACAGATACGCAGTATTTT
-	TRBV29-1	-	TRBJ2-3	CSVGFAVTSTDTQYF	TGCAGCGTTGGATTTGCGGTTACTAGCACAGATACGCAGTATTTT
-	TRBV5-6	-	TRBJ1-2	CASSLIGQRNYGYTF	TGTGCCAGCAGCTTGATTGGACAGCGTAACTATGGCTACACCTTC
-	TRBV19	-	TRBJ1-6	CASSMGTDRSFSPLHF	TGTGCCAGTAGTATGGGAACAGACAGGAGCTTTTCACCCCTCCACTTT
TRBD1	TRBV19	-	TRBJ1-1	CASSAEQGTGKRNTEAFF	TGTGCCAGTAGTGCCGAACAGGGGACGGGGAAGAGGAACACTGAAGCTTTCTTT
-	TRBV7-2	-	TRBJ1-2	CASSLGTYGYTF	TGTGCCAGCAGCTTAGGGACATATGGCTACACCTTC
-	TRBV18	-	TRBJ2-1	CASSLTYLTGYNEQFF	TGTGCCAGCTCACTCACATACCTTACAGGGTACAATGAGCAGTTCTTC
TRBD1	TRBV4-2	few	TRBJ1-1	CASSHRRAQGDTEAFF	TGTGCCAGCAGCCACCGAAGAGCACAGGGGGACACTGAAGCTTTCTTT
-	TRBV5-1	once	TRBJ1-2	CASSLGDSYTF	TGCGCCAGCAGCTTGGGGGACAGCTACACCTTC
TRBD2	TRBV30	-	TRBJ2-3	CAWRLQSGMSTDTQYF	TGTGCCTGGAGGCTACAAAGCGGGATGAGCACAGATACGCAGTATTTT
-	TRBV27	-	TRBJ1-1	CASSPNTNTEAFF	TGTGCCAGCAGTCCTAATACGAACACTGAAGCTTTCTTT
-	TRBV7-9	-	TRBJ1-4	CASSRGGYNEKLFF	TGTGCCAGCAGCCGAGGGGGTTATAATGAAAAACTGTTTTTT
-	TRBV2	-	TRBJ1-1	CASSPIEGLTEAFF	TGTGCCAGCAGCCCCATTGAGGGTCTCACTGAAGCTTTCTTT
TRBD2	TRBV27	-	TRBJ2-3	CASSRLAGGPDTQYF	TGTGCCAGCAGCCGTCTAGCGGGAGGGCCCGATACGCAGTATTTT
-	TRBV7-8	-	TRBJ1-2	CASSRRERLGGYTF	TGTGCCAGCAGCCGTCGAGAACGCCTCGGTGGCTACACCTTC
TRBD1	TRBV5-1	-	TRBJ1-1	CASSLTLDRMAFF	TGCGCCAGCAGCCTCACCCTGGACAGGATGGCTTTCTTT
-	TRBV6-1	-	TRBJ2-7	CASSEYGATGYEQYF	TGTGCCAGCAGTGAATATGGGGCTACCGGCTACGAGCAGTACTTC
-	TRBV4-2	-	TRBJ1-5	CASSSQGQPQHF	TGTGCCAGCAGCAGTCAGGGACAGCCCCAGCATTTT
-	TRBV7-9	-	TRBJ2-3	CASSFSGGSTDTQYF	TGTGCCAGCAGTTTCAGTGGAGGGAGCACAGATACGCAGTATTTT
TRBD2	TRBV11-3	few	TRBJ2-1	CASSPSLGLADNEQFF	TGTGCCAGCAGCCCTTCACTTGGACTAGCGGACAATGAGCAGTTCTTC
TRBD2	TRBV5-1	-	TRBJ2-2	CASSRGTSGNTGELFF	TGCGCCAGCAGCAGGGGCACTAGCGGGAACACCGGGGAGCTGTTTTTT
-	TRBV9	-	TRBJ2-3	CASSVSVDTQYF	TGTGCCAGCAGCGTATCAGTGGATACGCAGTATTTT
TRBD2	TRBV4-3	-	TRBJ2-2	CASSQDSPTSGTLSTGELFF	TGCGCCAGCAGCCAAGATTCCCCGACTAGCGGGACTCTTAGTACCGGGGAGCTGTTTTTT
-	TRBV4-2	-	TRBJ1-4	CASSQVGGWDEKLFF	TGTGCCAGCAGCCAAGTGGGGGGTTGGGATGAAAAACTGTTTTTT
TRBD2	TRBV6-5	-	TRBJ2-1	CASTQAGGPLNEQFF	TGTGCCAGCACCCAGGCGGGAGGGCCATTGAATGAGCAGTTCTTC
TRBD1	TRBV14	-	TRBJ2-1	CASSRLPPGQGRANEQFF	TGTGCCAGCAGTCGCCTACCTCCGGGACAGGGTAGAGCGAATGAGCAGTTCTTC
TRBD1	TRBV29-1	few	TRBJ1-1	CSVRTGPLEAFF	TGCAGCGTGAGGACAGGGCCACTTGAAGCTTTCTTT
-	TRBV7-2	-	TRBJ2-5	CASSSQPRFQETQYF	TGTGCCAGCAGCTCTCAACCACGGTTCCAAGAGACCCAGTACTTC
-	TRBV7-8	once	TRBJ1-1	CASSLWGEDTEAFF	TGTGCCAGCAGCTTATGGGGAGAGGACACTGAAGCTTTCTTT
-	TRBV6-1	-	TRBJ2-7	CASSDYWVEVPGAYEQYF	TGTGCCAGCAGTGATTATTGGGTTGAGGTCCCGGGAGCCTACGAGCAGTACTTC
TRBD1	TRBV5-1	-	TRBJ1-2	CASSPMTGGSYGYTF	TGCGCCAGCAGCCCGATGACAGGGGGCTCCTATGGCTACACCTTC
TRBD2	TRBV19	-	TRBJ2-7	CASSIGGGLSYEQYF	TGTGCCAGTAGTATTGGGGGAGGGTTGTCCTACGAGCAGTACTTC
TRBD1	TRBV15	-	TRBJ2-1	CATSRSSDRGDEQFF	TGTGCCACCAGCAGATCATCGGACAGGGGTGACGAGCAGTTCTTC